This record concerns one TCR beta chain sequence. Antigen unknown. The data originate from a study of OX40 agonist ivuxolimab in advanced cancers. The CDR3 runs to 12 residues. The V end lost 6 bases, the J end lost 8 bases, and 13 bases lay between the germline ends. The germline CDR1 and CDR2 sequences are SEHNR and FQNEAQ (reference sequence). The repertoire was sequenced with immunoSEQ multiplex PCR; TCRdb's copy has only in-frame clones and lacks some. The repertoire holds about 40,000 clones, with 88% as singletons. Study conclusions and caveats: Antigen targets of the expanded peripheral T cells went undetermined.

This chain joins TRBV7-9 and TRBJ1-1; no firm D call. Material: CD4+ or CD8+ T cells sorted from blood, obtained in a trial of the OX40 agonist ivuxolimab. This sequence originates from an adult with an advanced solid tumor such as melanoma, head and neck, liver or kidney cancer. DNA for the CDR3: TGTGCCAGCAGACGGGAGGGTGGAGAAGCTTTCTTT. Its protein product is CASRREGGEAFF.